The rows below give T cell receptor beta chains drawn from one sample of a study of shared clonotypes between healthy human individuals. Assay: immunoSEQ multiplex PCR; the TCRdb copy retains only in-frame clones and omits some. The data hold just over 2,000,000 clones, with about 94% observed a single time. Sequencing input: naive CD8+ T cells sorted from blood. The origin of the receptors is a man between 18 and 29 years old in good health. Each CDR3 is given with its conserved first and last residue. A D gene is named only where the DNA matches it firmly. Some rows mark clone size as missing; the rest say once, few, many or name a class of expanded clone.

v_gene: TRBV2; d_gene: .; j_gene: TRBJ2-1; abundance: .; CDR3aa: CASLPDQRAKGEQFF; CDR3nt: TGTGCCAGCTTACCCGACCAGCGGGCCAAGGGGGAGCAGTTCTTC
v_gene: TRBV13; d_gene: TRBD1; j_gene: TRBJ1-2; abundance: few; CDR3aa: CASSSGQGYGYTF; CDR3nt: TGTGCCAGCAGCTCGGGACAGGGCTATGGCTACACCTTC
v_gene: TRBV7-9; d_gene: .; j_gene: TRBJ1-2; abundance: .; CDR3aa: CASSQDVYGYTF; CDR3nt: TGTGCCAGCAGCCAGGACGTATATGGCTACACCTTC
v_gene: TRBV13; d_gene: TRBD1; j_gene: TRBJ1-2; abundance: .; CDR3aa: CASSSLGTGNYGYTF; CDR3nt: TGTGCCAGCAGCTCCCTAGGGACAGGGAACTATGGCTACACCTTC
v_gene: TRBV19; d_gene: TRBD1; j_gene: TRBJ2-1; abundance: .; CDR3aa: CASTLGQGAGEQFF; CDR3nt: TGTGCCAGTACCCTTGGGCAGGGGGCGGGTGAGCAGTTCTTC
v_gene: TRBV10-1; d_gene: .; j_gene: TRBJ2-3; abundance: .; CDR3aa: CASYDGSTDTQYF; CDR3nt: TGCGCCAGCTATGACGGTAGCACAGATACGCAGTATTTT
v_gene: TRBV30; d_gene: TRBD1; j_gene: TRBJ1-1; abundance: .; CDR3aa: CAWSIGTGNTEAFF; CDR3nt: TGTGCCTGGAGCATCGGGACAGGGAACACTGAAGCTTTCTTT
v_gene: TRBV5-8; d_gene: .; j_gene: TRBJ1-5; abundance: once; CDR3aa: CASSGLIWGQDQPQHF; CDR3nt: TGTGCCAGCAGCGGTCTTATATGGGGGCAGGATCAGCCCCAGCATTTT
v_gene: TRBV19; d_gene: .; j_gene: TRBJ1-2; abundance: .; CDR3aa: CASSMPEGWHYTF; CDR3nt: TGTGCCAGTAGTATGCCCGAGGGGTGGCACTACACCTTC
v_gene: TRBV4-3; d_gene: TRBD2; j_gene: TRBJ2-2; abundance: .; CDR3aa: CASSQDILAGGTGELFF; CDR3nt: TGCGCCAGCAGCCAAGATATCCTAGCGGGAGGTACCGGGGAGCTGTTTTTT
v_gene: TRBV11-3; d_gene: .; j_gene: TRBJ2-7; abundance: .; CDR3aa: CASSPGGDLYVDEQYF; CDR3nt: TGTGCCAGCAGCCCAGGGGGGGACCTTTACGTGGACGAGCAGTACTTC
v_gene: TRBV6-6; d_gene: .; j_gene: TRBJ1-6; abundance: .; CDR3aa: CASSSGESPLHF; CDR3nt: TGTGCCAGCAGTTCTGGGGAATCACCCCTCCACTTT
v_gene: TRBV27; d_gene: .; j_gene: TRBJ1-1; abundance: .; CDR3aa: CASRVHGTQNTEAFF; CDR3nt: TGTGCCAGCAGAGTTCACGGGACACAGAACACTGAAGCTTTCTTT
v_gene: TRBV12-5; d_gene: .; j_gene: TRBJ2-3; abundance: .; CDR3aa: CASGPGVGATDTQYF; CDR3nt: TGTGCTAGTGGCCCTGGGGTGGGAGCGACAGATACGCAGTATTTT
v_gene: TRBV7-6; d_gene: .; j_gene: TRBJ1-2; abundance: .; CDR3aa: CASSLAPGINYGYTF; CDR3nt: TGTGCCAGCAGCTTAGCCCCAGGGATTAACTATGGCTACACCTTC
v_gene: TRBV29-1; d_gene: TRBD1; j_gene: TRBJ1-2; abundance: .; CDR3aa: CSVIPGQQNYGYTF; CDR3nt: TGCAGCGTAATACCGGGACAGCAGAACTATGGCTACACCTTC
v_gene: TRBV27; d_gene: .; j_gene: TRBJ2-1; abundance: .; CDR3aa: CASSLLGSNEQFF; CDR3nt: TGTGCCAGCAGTTTATTGGGGTCCAATGAGCAGTTCTTC
v_gene: TRBV19; d_gene: .; j_gene: TRBJ1-2; abundance: .; CDR3aa: CASSIDVPFGGYTF; CDR3nt: TGTGCCAGTAGTATTGATGTACCATTTGGAGGCTACACCTTC
v_gene: TRBV5-4; d_gene: TRBD2; j_gene: TRBJ2-1; abundance: .; CDR3aa: CASSLPGLAGANEQFF; CDR3nt: TGTGCCAGCAGCCTACCGGGACTAGCGGGAGCAAATGAGCAGTTCTTC
v_gene: TRBV9; d_gene: .; j_gene: TRBJ2-5; abundance: .; CDR3aa: CASSPRSAETQYF; CDR3nt: TGTGCCAGCAGCCCCCGATCCGCCGAGACCCAGTACTTC
v_gene: TRBV6-1; d_gene: .; j_gene: TRBJ2-7; abundance: .; CDR3aa: CASSEWRGPGPYEQYF; CDR3nt: TGTGCCAGCAGTGAATGGCGGGGCCCCGGCCCCTACGAGCAGTACTTC
v_gene: TRBV29-1; d_gene: TRBD1; j_gene: TRBJ1-1; abundance: once; CDR3aa: CSVPGQDTEAFF; CDR3nt: TGCAGCGTTCCGGGACAGGACACTGAAGCTTTCTTT
v_gene: TRBV27; d_gene: .; j_gene: TRBJ2-3; abundance: few; CDR3aa: CASRSTDTQYF; CDR3nt: TGTGCCAGCAGGAGCACAGATACGCAGTATTTT
v_gene: TRBV5-1; d_gene: .; j_gene: TRBJ2-7; abundance: .; CDR3aa: CASSLRATYEQYF; CDR3nt: TGCGCCAGCAGCTTGCGAGCCACCTACGAGCAGTACTTC
v_gene: TRBV30; d_gene: .; j_gene: TRBJ1-1; abundance: .; CDR3aa: CAWSVHGEAFF; CDR3nt: TGTGCCTGGAGTGTACATGGTGAAGCTTTCTTT
v_gene: TRBV10-2; d_gene: .; j_gene: TRBJ2-7; abundance: once; CDR3aa: CASSRTDSSYEQYF; CDR3nt: TGCGCCAGCAGTAGGACCGACAGCTCCTACGAGCAGTACTTC
v_gene: TRBV4-3; d_gene: .; j_gene: TRBJ2-7; abundance: .; CDR3aa: CASSQDLDYEQYF; CDR3nt: TGCGCCAGCAGCCAAGATCTGGACTACGAGCAGTACTTC
v_gene: TRBV6-4; d_gene: .; j_gene: TRBJ1-2; abundance: .; CDR3aa: CASSELSQWVIYGYTF; CDR3nt: TGTGCCAGCAGTGAATTGTCACAGTGGGTAATCTATGGCTACACCTTC
v_gene: TRBV9; d_gene: TRBD2; j_gene: TRBJ2-7; abundance: .; CDR3aa: CASASAGVGDEQYF; CDR3nt: TGTGCCAGCGCGAGCGCGGGGGTCGGCGACGAGCAGTACTTC
v_gene: TRBV4-1; d_gene: TRBD2; j_gene: TRBJ2-3; abundance: .; CDR3aa: CASRQLAGGIPDTQYF; CDR3nt: TGCGCCAGCAGGCAATTAGCGGGAGGGATTCCAGATACGCAGTATTTT
v_gene: TRBV5-4; d_gene: .; j_gene: TRBJ2-7; abundance: .; CDR3aa: CASRPAVDGRLF; CDR3nt: TGTGCCAGCAGGCCCGCTGTCGACGGACGACTCTTC
v_gene: TRBV15; d_gene: .; j_gene: TRBJ2-3; abundance: .; CDR3aa: CATSRGTVLSTDTQYF; CDR3nt: TGTGCCACCAGCAGGGGGACTGTTCTTTCCACAGATACGCAGTATTTT
v_gene: TRBV11-3; d_gene: .; j_gene: TRBJ2-3; abundance: .; CDR3aa: CASSPRRGPTDTQYF; CDR3nt: TGTGCCAGCAGCCCACGGAGGGGGCCCACAGATACGCAGTATTTT
v_gene: TRBV7-9; d_gene: .; j_gene: TRBJ2-5; abundance: once; CDR3aa: CASSFYYQETQYF; CDR3nt: TGTGCCAGCAGCTTTTATTACCAAGAGACCCAGTACTTC
v_gene: TRBV13; d_gene: .; j_gene: TRBJ1-5; abundance: once; CDR3aa: CASSSGGVGSNQPQHF; CDR3nt: TGTGCCAGCAGCTCGGGGGGAGTTGGTTCGAATCAGCCCCAGCATTTT
v_gene: TRBV27; d_gene: TRBD1; j_gene: TRBJ1-1; abundance: .; CDR3aa: CASRMMVGTGDTEAFF; CDR3nt: TGTGCCAGCAGAATGATGGTCGGGACAGGGGACACTGAAGCTTTCTTT
v_gene: TRBV7-6; d_gene: TRBD2; j_gene: TRBJ2-3; abundance: .; CDR3aa: CASSWEPSGAPTDTQYF; CDR3nt: TGTGCCAGCAGCTGGGAGCCCAGCGGGGCGCCCACAGATACGCAGTATTTT
v_gene: TRBV6-6; d_gene: .; j_gene: TRBJ2-3; abundance: .; CDR3aa: CASSYSNARYTDTQYF; CDR3nt: TGTGCCAGCAGTTACTCGAACGCCAGGTACACAGATACGCAGTATTTT
v_gene: TRBV18; d_gene: .; j_gene: TRBJ2-5; abundance: .; CDR3aa: CASSPNFLETQYF; CDR3nt: TGTGCCAGCTCACCAAACTTTTTAGAGACCCAGTACTTC
v_gene: TRBV6-5; d_gene: .; j_gene: TRBJ1-2; abundance: .; CDR3aa: CASSYVGNYGYTF; CDR3nt: TGTGCCAGCAGTTACGTGGGGAACTATGGCTACACCTTC
v_gene: TRBV7-8; d_gene: .; j_gene: TRBJ2-3; abundance: .; CDR3aa: CASSRQDTQYF; CDR3nt: TGTGCCAGCAGCCGGCAGGATACGCAGTATTTT
v_gene: TRBV27; d_gene: .; j_gene: TRBJ1-5; abundance: once; CDR3aa: CASSLGLGGNQPQHF; CDR3nt: TGTGCCAGCAGTTTGGGATTAGGGGGCAATCAGCCCCAGCATTTT